These T cell receptor beta chains were read from a single sample in a study of blood T cell repertoires in COVID-19. Only in-frame clones appear in the TCRdb table, and some are missing; sequencing was by immunoSEQ multiplex PCR. The sample contains 100,000 to 120,000 clones, roughly 85% of which appear only once. Sequencing was performed on peripheral blood. All receptors derive from a human donor in a cohort sampled during active COVID-19. Both conserved end residues are part of each CDR3. D genes are given only for firm matches. Rows may omit the clone size; those that give it use once, few, many or a size class.

v_call: TRBV3-1/TRBV3-2
d_call: -
clone_size: -
j_call: TRBJ2-1
cdr3_aa: CASSQISLRGGVEQFF
cdr3_nt: TGTGCCAGCAGCCAAATCTCCCTTCGCGGGGGCGTTGAGCAGTTCTTC

v_call: TRBV4-2
d_call: -
clone_size: -
j_call: TRBJ2-7
cdr3_aa: CASSQDRGGRGRDNEQYF
cdr3_nt: TGTGCCAGCAGCCAAGATCGGGGTGGGAGAGGTCGAGACAACGAGCAGTACTTC

v_call: TRBV2
d_call: TRBD1
clone_size: -
j_call: TRBJ2-7
cdr3_aa: CASSGQGRTSYEQYF
cdr3_nt: TGTGCCAGCAGCGGACAGGGTCGAACATCCTACGAGCAGTACTTC

v_call: TRBV7-9
d_call: -
clone_size: -
j_call: TRBJ2-2
cdr3_aa: CASSLALEATNTGELFF
cdr3_nt: TGTGCCAGCAGCTTAGCTTTGGAGGCGACGAACACCGGGGAGCTGTTTTTT

v_call: TRBV19
d_call: -
clone_size: -
j_call: TRBJ2-2
cdr3_aa: CASSATTGYGELFF
cdr3_nt: TGTGCCAGTAGTGCCACTACAGGTTACGGGGAGCTGTTTTTT

v_call: TRBV4-1
d_call: TRBD1
clone_size: -
j_call: TRBJ1-1
cdr3_aa: CASSQDRGQGHPEAFF
cdr3_nt: TGCGCCAGCAGCCAAGATAGGGGACAGGGTCATCCTGAAGCTTTCTTT

v_call: TRBV5-6
d_call: -
clone_size: -
j_call: TRBJ1-1
cdr3_aa: CASSLGRVNTEAFF
cdr3_nt: TGTGCCAGCAGCTTGGGGAGAGTGAACACTGAAGCTTTCTTT

v_call: TRBV14
d_call: -
clone_size: -
j_call: TRBJ2-1
cdr3_aa: CASSQDPTGEQFF
cdr3_nt: TGTGCCAGCAGCCAAGATCCGACTGGAGAGCAGTTCTTC

v_call: TRBV9
d_call: -
clone_size: -
j_call: TRBJ2-3
cdr3_aa: CASSVGGGFAQPQYF
cdr3_nt: TGTGCCAGCAGCGTAGGTGGAGGGTTTGCTCAGCCCCAGTATTTT

v_call: TRBV5-1
d_call: -
clone_size: -
j_call: TRBJ1-3
cdr3_aa: CASSSQGSSSGNTIYF
cdr3_nt: TGCGCCAGCAGCTCCCAGGGGTCTAGCTCTGGAAACACCATATATTTT

v_call: TRBV4-3
d_call: TRBD2
clone_size: -
j_call: TRBJ2-7
cdr3_aa: CASSQDWAGGYSYEQYF
cdr3_nt: TGCGCCAGCAGCCAAGATTGGGCGGGAGGGTATTCCTACGAGCAGTACTTC

v_call: TRBV5-1
d_call: -
clone_size: -
j_call: TRBJ2-1
cdr3_aa: CASSLGQDNEQFF
cdr3_nt: TGCGCCAGCAGCTTGGGACAGGACAATGAGCAGTTCTTC

v_call: TRBV5-1
d_call: TRBD1
clone_size: -
j_call: TRBJ2-7
cdr3_aa: CASSAPGWTGASYEQYF
cdr3_nt: TGCGCCAGCAGCGCCCCGGGGTGGACAGGGGCCTCCTACGAGCAGTACTTC

v_call: TRBV7-9
d_call: -
clone_size: -
j_call: TRBJ1-6
cdr3_aa: CADRDSVDSPLHF
cdr3_nt: TGTGCCGACCGCGACAGCGTAGATTCACCCCTCCACTTT

v_call: TRBV20-1
d_call: TRBD2
clone_size: -
j_call: TRBJ2-7
cdr3_aa: CSARTSGAMYF
cdr3_nt: TGCAGTGCCCGGACTAGCGGGGCCATGTACTTC

v_call: TRBV18
d_call: TRBD1
clone_size: -
j_call: TRBJ1-1
cdr3_aa: CASSPLTGAYTEAFF
cdr3_nt: TGTGCCAGCTCACCACTGACAGGGGCCTACACTGAAGCTTTCTTT

v_call: TRBV11-3
d_call: -
clone_size: few
j_call: TRBJ2-2
cdr3_aa: CASSLDRGASTGELFF
cdr3_nt: TGTGCCAGCAGCTTAGACCGGGGGGCGTCCACCGGGGAGCTGTTTTTT

v_call: TRBV27
d_call: TRBD1
clone_size: few
j_call: TRBJ1-1
cdr3_aa: CASSPRDRDKNTEAFF
cdr3_nt: TGTGCCAGCAGTCCCCGGGACAGGGACAAGAACACTGAAGCTTTCTTT

v_call: TRBV27
d_call: -
clone_size: -
j_call: TRBJ2-7
cdr3_aa: CASSPRVKGYEQYF
cdr3_nt: TGTGCCAGCTCCCCCAGGGTGAAAGGCTACGAGCAGTACTTC

v_call: TRBV27
d_call: -
clone_size: -
j_call: TRBJ2-1
cdr3_aa: CASSPGPGFEQFF
cdr3_nt: TGTGCCAGCAGTCCCGGGCCAGGGTTTGAGCAGTTCTTC

v_call: TRBV28
d_call: TRBD1
clone_size: once
j_call: TRBJ1-3
cdr3_aa: CASSRPTGSGNTIYF
cdr3_nt: TGTGCCAGCAGCCGCCCGACAGGGTCAGGAAACACCATATATTTT

v_call: TRBV6-5
d_call: TRBD1
clone_size: -
j_call: TRBJ1-3
cdr3_aa: CASSYSSRGTGNTIYF
cdr3_nt: TGTGCCAGCAGTTACTCTTCCAGGGGGACTGGAAACACCATATATTTT

v_call: TRBV29-1
d_call: -
clone_size: -
j_call: TRBJ1-1
cdr3_aa: CSVAPRRGNTEAFF
cdr3_nt: TGCAGCGTTGCACCCAGGCGGGGGAACACTGAAGCTTTCTTT

v_call: TRBV5-8
d_call: TRBD2
clone_size: once
j_call: TRBJ2-1
cdr3_aa: CASGARAGTSGGEQFF
cdr3_nt: TGTGCCAGCGGAGCGAGAGCCGGGACTAGTGGAGGGGAGCAGTTCTTC

v_call: TRBV5-1
d_call: TRBD2
clone_size: -
j_call: TRBJ2-1
cdr3_aa: CASSLSSGEQFF
cdr3_nt: TGCGCCAGCAGCCTGTCTAGCGGTGAGCAGTTCTTC

v_call: TRBV9
d_call: -
clone_size: -
j_call: TRBJ1-3
cdr3_aa: CASSVAHSGAGNTIYF
cdr3_nt: TGTGCCAGCAGCGTAGCCCACAGTGGTGCTGGAAACACCATATATTTT

v_call: TRBV27
d_call: -
clone_size: once
j_call: TRBJ1-5
cdr3_aa: CASSLIQGNQPQHF
cdr3_nt: TGTGCCAGCAGTTTAATCCAGGGCAATCAGCCCCAGCATTTT

v_call: TRBV25-1
d_call: -
clone_size: -
j_call: TRBJ1-5
cdr3_aa: CASSDSVSPQHF
cdr3_nt: TGTGCCAGCAGTGATTCGGTATCGCCCCAGCATTTT

v_call: TRBV28
d_call: TRBD1
clone_size: -
j_call: TRBJ1-5
cdr3_aa: CASSPRTGQSNQPQHF
cdr3_nt: TGTGCCAGCAGTCCCCGGACAGGGCAAAGCAATCAGCCCCAGCATTTT

v_call: TRBV3-1/TRBV3-2
d_call: -
clone_size: -
j_call: TRBJ1-6
cdr3_aa: CASSPPGLTDDSPLHF
cdr3_nt: TGTGCCAGCAGCCCCCCCGGGCTGACAGACGATTCACCCCTCCACTTT

v_call: TRBV10-3
d_call: -
clone_size: -
j_call: TRBJ1-4
cdr3_aa: CAIADSHNEKLFF
cdr3_nt: TGTGCCATCGCAGACAGCCATAATGAAAAACTGTTTTTT

v_call: TRBV28
d_call: TRBD1
clone_size: -
j_call: TRBJ1-4
cdr3_aa: CASRTGGETNEKLFF
cdr3_nt: TGTGCCAGCAGGACAGGGGGCGAGACTAATGAAAAACTGTTTTTT

v_call: TRBV30
d_call: TRBD1
clone_size: -
j_call: TRBJ1-5
cdr3_aa: CAWSRGTPHQPQHF
cdr3_nt: TGTGCCTGGAGCAGGGGGACCCCGCATCAGCCCCAGCATTTT

v_call: TRBV5-4
d_call: TRBD1
clone_size: -
j_call: TRBJ2-1
cdr3_aa: CASSPNRDRANNEQFF
cdr3_nt: TGTGCCAGCAGCCCGAATCGGGACAGGGCTAACAATGAGCAGTTCTTC

v_call: TRBV7-2
d_call: -
clone_size: -
j_call: TRBJ2-5
cdr3_aa: CASSLDRTTPGTQYF
cdr3_nt: TGTGCCAGCAGCTTAGACAGGACGACACCGGGGACCCAGTACTTC

v_call: TRBV6-5
d_call: TRBD2
clone_size: -
j_call: TRBJ2-1
cdr3_aa: CASSSSGRASGEQFF
cdr3_nt: TGTGCCAGCAGTTCTAGCGGGAGGGCCTCCGGTGAGCAGTTCTTC

v_call: TRBV18
d_call: TRBD1
clone_size: -
j_call: TRBJ1-4
cdr3_aa: CASSPFGQGEGREKLFF
cdr3_nt: TGTGCCAGCTCACCCTTCGGACAGGGCGAGGGTCGGGAAAAACTGTTTTTT

v_call: TRBV6-5
d_call: -
clone_size: once
j_call: TRBJ1-2
cdr3_aa: CASKDGGSNYGYTF
cdr3_nt: TGTGCCAGCAAAGACGGAGGTTCTAACTATGGCTACACCTTC

v_call: TRBV6-5
d_call: TRBD1
clone_size: -
j_call: TRBJ1-2
cdr3_aa: CASSSPDRGLIGYTF
cdr3_nt: TGTGCCAGCAGTTCCCCTGACAGGGGGCTTATTGGCTACACCTTC

v_call: TRBV7-2
d_call: -
clone_size: -
j_call: TRBJ1-4
cdr3_aa: CASTWRGNEKLFF
cdr3_nt: TGTGCCAGCACCTGGAGGGGTAATGAAAAACTGTTTTTT

v_call: TRBV19
d_call: -
clone_size: -
j_call: TRBJ1-5
cdr3_aa: CASSILFGGWSNQPQHF
cdr3_nt: TGTGCCAGTAGTATTCTCTTTGGGGGCTGGAGCAATCAGCCCCAGCATTTT

v_call: TRBV6-2/TRBV6-3
d_call: -
clone_size: few
j_call: TRBJ1-5
cdr3_aa: CASSPRRGPQHF
cdr3_nt: TGTGCCAGCAGTCCCCGACGGGGACCCCAGCATTTT

v_call: TRBV27
d_call: -
clone_size: -
j_call: TRBJ1-1
cdr3_aa: CASSRGGWGSMNTEAFF
cdr3_nt: TGTGCCAGCAGTAGGGGGGGTTGGGGCTCGATGAACACTGAAGCTTTCTTT

v_call: TRBV7-2
d_call: TRBD2
clone_size: -
j_call: TRBJ2-3
cdr3_aa: CASSLAGGRRDTQYF
cdr3_nt: TGTGCCAGCAGCCTAGCGGGGGGGCGGAGAGATACGCAGTATTTT

v_call: TRBV11-2
d_call: TRBD1
clone_size: -
j_call: TRBJ1-2
cdr3_aa: CASSLAGGGQGDSNYGYTF
cdr3_nt: TGTGCCAGCAGCTTAGCAGGGGGCGGACAGGGGGATTCTAACTATGGCTACACCTTC

v_call: TRBV4-1
d_call: -
clone_size: -
j_call: TRBJ2-7
cdr3_aa: CASSFPGENFYEQYF
cdr3_nt: TGCGCCAGCAGCTTTCCGGGAGAGAACTTCTACGAGCAGTACTTC

v_call: TRBV27
d_call: -
clone_size: -
j_call: TRBJ2-7
cdr3_aa: CASSPYGTLSYEQYF
cdr3_nt: TGTGCCAGCAGTCCTTACGGGACACTTTCCTACGAGCAGTACTTC